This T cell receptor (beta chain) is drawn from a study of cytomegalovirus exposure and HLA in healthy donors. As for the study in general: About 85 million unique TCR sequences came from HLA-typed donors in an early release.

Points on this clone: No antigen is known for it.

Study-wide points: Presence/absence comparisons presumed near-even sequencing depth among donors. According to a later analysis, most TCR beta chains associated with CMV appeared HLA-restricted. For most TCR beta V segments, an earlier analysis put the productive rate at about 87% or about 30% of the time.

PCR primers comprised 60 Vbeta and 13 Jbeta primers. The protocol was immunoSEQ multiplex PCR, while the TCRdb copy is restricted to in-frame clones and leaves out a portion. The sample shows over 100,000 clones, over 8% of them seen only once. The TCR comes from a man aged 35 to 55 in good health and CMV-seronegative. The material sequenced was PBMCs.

This chain's CDR3 is CASRIGGTEAFF. CDR3 nucleotides: TGTGCCAGTCGCATTGGGGGGACTGAAGCTTTCTTT. The chain is built from TRBV19 and TRBJ1-1, with TRBD1 as a possible D gene (5 bases). Per the germline V gene, CDR1 is LNHDA and CDR2 is SQIVND (reference sequence). This CDR3 is built from 12 residues. V lost 8 bases and J lost 5, with 12 bases in between.